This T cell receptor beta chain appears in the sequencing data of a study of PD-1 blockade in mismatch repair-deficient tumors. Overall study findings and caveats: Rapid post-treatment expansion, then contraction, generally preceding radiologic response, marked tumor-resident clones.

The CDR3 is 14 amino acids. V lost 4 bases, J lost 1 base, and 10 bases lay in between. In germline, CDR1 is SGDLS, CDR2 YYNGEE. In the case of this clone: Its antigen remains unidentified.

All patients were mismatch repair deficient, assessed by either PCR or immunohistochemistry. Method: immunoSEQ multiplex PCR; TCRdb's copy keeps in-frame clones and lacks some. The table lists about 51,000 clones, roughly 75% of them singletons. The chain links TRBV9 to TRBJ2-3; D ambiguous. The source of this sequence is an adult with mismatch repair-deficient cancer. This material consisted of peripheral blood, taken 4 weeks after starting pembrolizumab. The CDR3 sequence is CASSPIARTDTQYF. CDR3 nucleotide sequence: TGTGCCAGCAGCCCAATAGCACGCACAGATACGCAGTATTTT.